The 30 T cell receptor beta chains reported below all come from one sample, sequenced in a study of PD-L1 blockade in urothelial cancer. The data were produced by immunoSEQ multiplex PCR, yet TCRdb's version contains in-frame clones alone and is incomplete. There are about 90,000 clones in the sample; 90% occur only once, and around a tenth lies in the top ten. Source: PBMCs, taken around atezolizumab (anti-PD-L1) treatment. The receptors stem from a man between 60 and 70 years old with urothelial cancer.

This clone was detected once. This chain uses TRBV27 with TRBJ1-2; TRBD1 matches at 11 bases. The J segment lost 4 bases and the V segment lost 3 bases, leaving 1 base of the junction unmatched. The CDR3 spans 14 residues. The germline V gene encodes CDR1 MNHEY and CDR2 SMNVEV (reference sequence). Here the CDR3 DNA reads TGTGCCAGCAGTTTTGGACAGGGGGCCTATGGCTACACCTTC. Its translation: CASSFGQGAYGYTF.

The chain employs TRBV4-2 and TRBJ1-2; 7 bases agree with TRBD1. This CDR3 is 17 amino acids long. The germline gives CDR1 LGHNA, CDR2 YNFKEQ. With 0 bases clipped from V and 2 bases from J, the junction kept 9 bases outside the gene matches. The DNA for the CDR3 is TGTGCCAGCAGCCAAGATGAGGGGGCGAGTGCGAACTATGGCTACACCTTC. Protein sequence: CASSQDEGASANYGYTF.

The rearrangement joins TRBV6-6 to TRBJ2-1; weak D call: TRBD2 (6 bases). The CDR3 is 15 amino acids. Trimming cost V 2 bases and J 16 bases, with 24 bases left between them. The germline V gene encodes CDR1 MNHNY and CDR2 SVGAGI (reference sequence). The CDR3 reads CASSYGPGPDPRGFF. CDR3 DNA: TGTGCCAGCAGTTACGGTCCCGGACCTGACCCGCGGGGTTTCTTC.

The genes are TRBV28 and TRBJ2-4; no definite D call. CDR3 size: 15 residues. The V end was cut by 4 bases, the J end by 7 bases, with 17 bases between. Germline values: CDR1 MDHEN, CDR2 SYDVKM. The CDR3 loop is CASSSTGSLGNIQYF. CDR3 DNA sequence: TGTGCCAGCAGTTCCACGGGTAGCCTTGGGAACATTCAGTACTTC. The complete variable domain, with remaining parts taken from reference TRBV28 and TRBJ2-4, reads DVKVTQSSRYLVKRTGEKVFLECVQDMDHENMFWYRQDPGLGLRLIYFSYDVKMKEKGDIPEGYSVSREKKERFSLILESASTNQTSMYLCASSSTGSLGNIQYFGAGTRLSVL.

The chain combines TRBV19 with TRBJ1-5; the D gene is possibly TRBD1 (5 bases). The V and J ends lost 0 bases and 0 bases respectively, with 9 bases between them. The CDR3 has 16 residues. Germline CDR1 LNHDA, CDR2 SQIVND (reference sequence). Here the CDR3 DNA reads TGTGCCAGTAGTATAGATGTAGGACATAGCAATCAGCCCCAGCATTTT. Its translation: CASSIDVGHSNQPQHF.

The genes are TRBV2 and TRBJ2-2; tentative D call: TRBD2 (7 bases). V was clipped by 8 bases and J by 7 bases, with 17 bases between them. The CDR3 is 14 residues long. Germline lookup yields CDR1 SNHLY and CDR2 FYNNEI. The chain's CDR3 is CASGLAGADGELFF. Here the CDR3 DNA reads TGTGCCAGCGGTTTGGCGGGGGCGGACGGGGAGCTGTTTTTT.

This sequence joins TRBV5-6 and TRBJ2-7; 7 nucleotides match TRBD1. CDR3 size: 15 residues. Germline V CDR1 and CDR2: SGHDT, YYEEEE. J gave up 0 bases and V 5 bases, and 8 bases lay outside the gene matches. In nucleotides, the CDR3 is TGTGCCAGCAGTACCGGACAGGAGATCTCCTACGAGCAGTACTTC. Its translation is CASSTGQEISYEQYF.

This clone was recorded once. The CDR3, as DNA: TGCAGCGTTGCCGGCACAGATACGCAGTATTTT. Translation: CSVAGTDTQYF. The chain employs TRBV29-1 and TRBJ2-3; unclear D gene. The CDR3 covers 11 residues. The V end lost 4 bases, the J end lost 1 base, and 3 bases lay between the germline ends. Germline CDR1 and CDR2: SQVTM and ANQGSEA.

The chain combines TRBV19 with TRBJ2-7, with a possible D match to TRBD2 (6 bases). The CDR3 extends over 15 amino acids. Germline V lookup: CDR1 LNHDA, CDR2 SQIVND (reference sequence). Trimming stripped 1 base from V and 7 bases from J, with 17 bases between. The CDR3 sequence is CASSIGGGQLNEQYF. CDR3 bases: TGTGCCAGTAGTATAGGTGGAGGGCAACTGAATGAGCAGTACTTC.

CDR3 residues: CAWSLTTGWRSDEQFF. The CDR3 DNA follows: TGTGCCTGGAGTTTAACGACAGGGTGGAGGTCCGATGAGCAGTTCTTC. The V gene is TRBV30, the J gene TRBJ2-1, with 7 bases matching TRBD1. Per the germline V gene, CDR1 is GTSNPN and CDR2 is SVGIG (reference sequence). Germline trimming cut 2 bases from V and 8 bases from J; bases unmatched to any gene: 15. This CDR3 contains 16 residues.

The chain links TRBV7-9 to TRBJ1-4, with D tentatively TRBD1 (6 bases). Trimming cost V 6 bases and J 7 bases, with 18 bases left between them. CDR1 is SEHNR and CDR2 is FQNEAQ in the germline V gene (reference sequence). The CDR3 totals 15 residues. Here the CDR3 reads CASSIRTGQSEKLFF. In DNA form, the CDR3 reads TGTGCCAGCAGTATCAGAACGGGACAATCTGAAAAACTGTTTTTT.

V usage is TRBV30 and J usage is TRBJ1-2; 7 nucleotides match TRBD1. The CDR3 has 13 amino acids. The V gene end was trimmed by 4 bases and the J gene end by 4 bases; junction bases not matched to a gene: 6. The germline V gene has CDR1 GTSNPN and CDR2 SVGIG (reference sequence). The CDR3 sequence: CAWTLGTAYGYTF. In DNA form, the CDR3 reads TGTGCCTGGACCCTAGGGACAGCCTATGGCTACACCTTC.

The chain links TRBV5-4 to TRBJ2-7; D is possibly TRBD2 (6 bases). The CDR3 is 17 amino acids. The germline V gene has CDR1 SGHNT and CDR2 YYREEE (reference sequence). V dropped 4 bases and J dropped 4 bases, with 24 bases sitting between them. The CDR3 sequence: CASSRGLSSTGTYEQYF. DNA for the CDR3: TGTGCCAGCAGCCGAGGGCTGAGTTCCACCGGGACTTACGAGCAGTACTTC.

This chain uses TRBV5-4 with TRBJ2-1; 13 bases match TRBD2. Germline V CDR1 and CDR2: SGHNT, YYREEE (reference sequence). The CDR3 spans 18 residues. J gave up 0 bases and V 5 bases, and 8 bases lay outside the gene matches. Written as DNA, the CDR3 is TGTGCCAGCAGTCCGGGACTAGCGGGGCCAAGCTCCTACAATGAGCAGTTCTTC. Translating gives CASSPGLAGPSSYNEQFF.

This chain connects TRBV11-2 to TRBJ1-3; TRBD1 aligns across 10 bases. From germline, CDR1 is SGHAT and CDR2 FQNNGV. V lost 5 bases to trimming and J lost 0 bases; unmatched junction nucleotides: 7. The CDR3 length is 17 residues. The CDR3 spells CASSARQGADSGNTIYF. The CDR3 nucleotides read TGTGCCAGCAGCGCCCGACAGGGGGCTGACTCTGGAAACACCATATATTTT.

The rearrangement uses TRBV29-1 and TRBJ2-5, with 12 nucleotides matching TRBD1. The CDR3 length is 14 residues. V shed 7 bases and J 4 bases; nucleotides not matched to a gene: 7. CDR1 is SQVTM and CDR2 is ANQGSEA in the germline V gene. This chain's CDR3 is CSAGGTGGRETQYF. For the CDR3, the DNA is TGCAGCGCAGGCGGGACAGGGGGCCGAGAGACCCAGTACTTC. Full variable domain (outside the CDR3, taken from reference TRBV29-1 and TRBJ2-5): SAVISQKPSRDICQRGTSLTIQCQVDSQVTMMFWYRQQPGQSLTLIATANQGSEATYESGFVIDKFPISRPNLTFSTLTVSNMSPEDSSIYLCSAGGTGGRETQYFGPGTRLLVL.

The V and J genes are TRBV4-2 and TRBJ2-7; 15 bases line up with TRBD2. The CDR3 runs 16 residues. After removal of 2 bases from V and 5 bases from J, the junction contained 4 bases not matched to a gene. The V gene's germline CDR1 is LGHNA and CDR2 YNFKEQ. CDR3 DNA sequence: TGTGCCAGCAGCCAATCCCGGACTAGCGGGGGGGACGAGCAGTACTTC. It specifies CASSQSRTSGGDEQYF.

The chain joins TRBV28 to TRBJ1-2; 8 bases fit TRBD1. V dropped 2 bases and J dropped 6; count of bases not matched to a gene: 5. Per germline, CDR1 MDHEN and CDR2 SYDVKM. The CDR3 loop spans 14 amino acids. CDR3: CASSLGAGGHGYTF. CDR3 nucleotides: TGTGCCAGCAGTTTAGGGGCAGGGGGCCATGGCTACACCTTC.

V usage is TRBV11-2 and J usage is TRBJ2-5; 10 bases fit TRBD2. Germline trimming cut 5 bases from V and 1 base from J; bases unmatched to any gene: 4. This CDR3 has 15 residues. Germline assignment: CDR1 SGHAT and CDR2 FQNNGV. CDR3 bases: TGTGCCAGCAGCGAGGCTAGCGGGGGCCAAGAGACCCAGTACTTC. Its protein product is CASSEASGGQETQYF.

This sequence joins TRBV4-2 and TRBJ1-6; no clear D gene. V was clipped by 0 bases and J by 5 bases, with 11 bases between them. This CDR3 is built from 16 residues. Germline lookup yields CDR1 LGHNA and CDR2 YNFKEQ. The DNA for the CDR3 is TGTGCCAGCAGCCAAGATCCGCAGAAACATAATTCACCCCTCCACTTT. It translates to CASSQDPQKHNSPLHF.

This chain links TRBV5-1 with TRBJ2-7; 9 nucleotides agree with TRBD1. V shed 4 bases and J 5 bases; nucleotides not matched to a gene: 10. Germline-derived CDR1 and CDR2 are SGHRS and YFSETQ. CDR3 length: 15 amino acids. CDR3 in DNA: TGCGCCAGCAGCACACAGGGGGCGCGTTTCAACGAGCAGTACTTC. This encodes CASSTQGARFNEQYF. The variable domain in full, with the rest retrieved from reference TRBV5-1 and TRBJ2-7, is KAGVTQTPRYLIKTRGQQVTLSCSPISGHRSVSWYQQTPGQGLQFLFEYFSETQRNKGNFPGRFSGRQFSNSRSEMNVSTLELGDSALYLCASSTQGARFNEQYFGPGTRLTVT.

This clone was picked up one time. This chain joins TRBV10-3 and TRBJ2-3, with D perhaps TRBD2 (6 bases). Germline-derived CDR1 and CDR2 are ENHRY and SYGVKD. V gave up 2 bases and J gave up 5 bases, with 11 bases separating them. This CDR3 spans 14 amino acids. DNA of the CDR3: TGTGCCATCAGTGAGCGGGGGAACGGAGATACGCAGTATTTT. Protein product: CAISERGNGDTQYF.

J is TRBJ1-2 and V is TRBV7-2; D is uncertain. V dropped 7 bases and J dropped 7 bases, with 16 bases sitting between them. Per the germline V gene, CDR1 is SGHTA and CDR2 is FQGNSA. The CDR3 totals 13 residues. CDR3 sequence reads: CASIFSGKVGYTF. In DNA, the CDR3 is TGTGCCAGCATTTTTTCGGGGAAGGTTGGCTACACCTTC.

The chain couples TRBV5-1 to TRBJ1-2; weak D call: TRBD1 (5 bases). Per the germline V gene, CDR1 is SGHRS and CDR2 is YFSETQ. V was shortened by 0 bases and J by 5 bases, with 14 bases between the two germline ends. There are 15 residues in the CDR3. The CDR3 DNA reads as TGCGCCAGCAGCTTGGGGACACCCCCTACGTATGGCTACACCTTC. Translation: CASSLGTPPTYGYTF.

This sequence joins TRBV4-3 and TRBJ2-7, with TRBD2 identical over 12 bases. The CDR3 runs 18 residues. J gave up 0 bases and V 0 bases, and 6 bases lay outside the gene matches. Per germline, CDR1 LGHNA and CDR2 YSLEER. This CDR3 reads CASSQDRTSGGPSYEQYF. The CDR3 nucleotides are TGCGCCAGCAGCCAAGATCGAACTAGCGGGGGGCCCTCCTACGAGCAGTACTTC.

This clone appeared once. The chain couples TRBV11-2 to TRBJ1-1; 7 bases map to TRBD1. Per the germline V gene, CDR1 is SGHAT and CDR2 is FQNNGV. The length of the CDR3 is 16 residues. J gave up 3 bases and V 7 bases, and 14 bases lay outside the gene matches. The CDR3 coding sequence is TGTGCCAGCACTCAATTAACCGGGACAGCATACACTGAAGCTTTCTTT. Amino acids: CASTQLTGTAYTEAFF.

The chain recombines TRBV6-5 with TRBJ1-5, with TRBD1 matching 8 bases. Germline lookup yields CDR1 MNHEY and CDR2 SVGAGI. The CDR3 consists of 13 residues. Trimming at V came to 9 bases and at J to 5 bases, leaving 6 bases not matched to a gene. CDR3: CASKGQGHQPQHF. The CDR3 DNA reads TGTGCCAGTAAAGGACAGGGCCATCAGCCCCAGCATTTT.

This CDR3 is CASSEVRAYEQYF. CDR3 DNA sequence: TGTGCCAGCAGTGAAGTCCGGGCCTACGAGCAGTACTTC. V and J are TRBV6-1 and TRBJ2-7, with unresolved D. The V gene lost 1 base and the J gene lost 2 bases, with 6 bases spanning the gap. Germline loops: CDR1 MNHNS, CDR2 SASEGT. The CDR3 covers 13 residues.

The rearrangement joins TRBV5-1 to TRBJ2-1; the match to TRBD1 covers 9 bases. CDR3 length: 17 residues. Germline V gives CDR1 SGHRS, CDR2 YFSETQ. V shed 0 bases, J shed 2 bases, and the junction held 6 bases outside the gene matches. The chain's CDR3 is CASSLAWGDRAYNEQFF. DNA for the CDR3: TGCGCCAGCAGCTTGGCCTGGGGGGACAGGGCCTACAATGAGCAGTTCTTC.

DNA of the CDR3: TGTGCCTGGAGGGGACAGGGATTAGCCAAAAACATTCAGTACTTC. It encodes CAWRGQGLAKNIQYF. The chain links TRBV30 to TRBJ2-4; 9 bases align to TRBD1. The V segment lost 3 bases and the J segment 0 bases; nucleotides outside the gene matches: 3. CDR3 size: 15 residues. The germline V gene encodes CDR1 GTSNPN and CDR2 SVGIG (reference sequence).